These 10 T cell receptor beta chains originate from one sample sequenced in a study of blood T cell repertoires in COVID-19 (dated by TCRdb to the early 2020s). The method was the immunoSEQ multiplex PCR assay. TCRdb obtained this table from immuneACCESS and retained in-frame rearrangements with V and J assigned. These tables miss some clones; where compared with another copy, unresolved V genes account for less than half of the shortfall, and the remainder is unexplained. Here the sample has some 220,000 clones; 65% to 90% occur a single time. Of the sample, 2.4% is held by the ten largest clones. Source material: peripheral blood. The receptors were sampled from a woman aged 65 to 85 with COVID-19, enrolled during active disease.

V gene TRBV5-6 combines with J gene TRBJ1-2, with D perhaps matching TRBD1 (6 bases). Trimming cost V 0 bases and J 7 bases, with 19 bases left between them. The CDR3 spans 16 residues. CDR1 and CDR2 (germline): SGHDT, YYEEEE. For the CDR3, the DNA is TGTGCCAGCAGCTTGGAGTATATGGGCAGGGGTAGTGGCTACACCTTC. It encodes CASSLEYMGRGSGYTF. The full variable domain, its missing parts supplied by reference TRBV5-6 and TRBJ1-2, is DAGVTQSPTHLIKTRGQQVTLRCSPKSGHDTVSWYQQALGQGPQFIFQYYEEEERQRGNFPDRFSGHQFPNYSSELNVNALLLGDSALYLCASSLEYMGRGSGYTFGSGTRLTVV.

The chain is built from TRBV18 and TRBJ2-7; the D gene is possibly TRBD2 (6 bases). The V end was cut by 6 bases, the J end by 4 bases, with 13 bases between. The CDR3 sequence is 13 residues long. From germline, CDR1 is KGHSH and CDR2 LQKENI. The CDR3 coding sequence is TGTGCCAGCTCCACGGAGGGCCTGTACGAGCAGTACTTC. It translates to CASSTEGLYEQYF.

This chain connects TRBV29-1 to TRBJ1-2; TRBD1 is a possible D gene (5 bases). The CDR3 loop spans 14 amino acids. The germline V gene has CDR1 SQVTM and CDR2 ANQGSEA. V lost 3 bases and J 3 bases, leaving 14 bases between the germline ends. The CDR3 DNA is TGCAGCGTTGATATCGGGGGGGATCACTATGGCTACACCTTC. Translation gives CSVDIGGDHYGYTF.

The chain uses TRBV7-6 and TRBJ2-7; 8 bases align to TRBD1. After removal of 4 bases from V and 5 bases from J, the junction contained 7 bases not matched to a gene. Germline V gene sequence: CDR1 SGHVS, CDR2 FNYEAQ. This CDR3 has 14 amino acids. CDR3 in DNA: TGTGCCAGCAGCTCTGGGACAGGTTCGGACGAGCAGTACTTC. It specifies CASSSGTGSDEQYF. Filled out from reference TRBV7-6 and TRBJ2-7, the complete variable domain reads GAGVSQSPRYKVTKRGQDVALRCDPISGHVSLYWYRQALGQGPEFLTYFNYEAQQDKSGLPNDRFSAERPEGSISTLTIQRTEQRDSAMYRCASSSGTGSDEQYFGPGTRLTVT.

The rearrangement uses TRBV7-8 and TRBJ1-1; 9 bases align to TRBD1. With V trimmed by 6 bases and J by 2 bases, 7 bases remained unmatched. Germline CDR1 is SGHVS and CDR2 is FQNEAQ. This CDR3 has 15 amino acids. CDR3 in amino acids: CASSTGQGFNTEAFF. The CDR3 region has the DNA TGTGCCAGCAGTACCGGACAGGGGTTTAACACTGAAGCTTTCTTT.

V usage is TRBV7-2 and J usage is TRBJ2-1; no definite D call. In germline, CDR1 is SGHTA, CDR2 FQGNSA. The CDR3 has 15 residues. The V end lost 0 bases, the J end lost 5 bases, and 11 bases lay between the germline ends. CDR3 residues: CASSLAPPPNNEQFF. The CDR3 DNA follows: TGTGCCAGCAGCTTAGCGCCCCCGCCTAACAATGAGCAGTTCTTC.

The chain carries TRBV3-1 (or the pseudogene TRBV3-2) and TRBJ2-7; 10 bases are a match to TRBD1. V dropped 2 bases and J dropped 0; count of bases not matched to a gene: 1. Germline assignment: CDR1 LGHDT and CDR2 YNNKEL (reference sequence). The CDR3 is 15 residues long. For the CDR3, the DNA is TGTGCCAGCAGCCAAAGGACAGGGGGCTCCTACGAGCAGTACTTC. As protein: CASSQRTGGSYEQYF.

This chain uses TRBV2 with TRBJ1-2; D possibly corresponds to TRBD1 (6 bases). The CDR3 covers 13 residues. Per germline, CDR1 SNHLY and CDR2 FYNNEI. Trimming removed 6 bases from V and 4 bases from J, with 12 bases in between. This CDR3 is CASSDRLSYGYTF. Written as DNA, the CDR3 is TGTGCCAGCAGCGACAGGCTTTCCTATGGCTACACCTTC. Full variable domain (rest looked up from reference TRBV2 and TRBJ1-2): EPEVTQTPSHQVTQMGQEVILRCVPISNHLYFYWYRQILGQKVEFLVSFYNNEISEKSEIFDDQFSVERPDGSNFTLKIRSTKLEDSAMYFCASSDRLSYGYTFGSGTRLTVV.

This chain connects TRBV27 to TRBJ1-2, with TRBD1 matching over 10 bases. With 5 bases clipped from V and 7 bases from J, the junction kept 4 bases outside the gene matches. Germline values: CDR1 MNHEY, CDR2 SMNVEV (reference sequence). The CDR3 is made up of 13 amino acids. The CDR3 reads CASSPRDRGGYTF. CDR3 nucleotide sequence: TGTGCCAGCAGTCCCCGGGACAGGGGTGGCTACACCTTC.

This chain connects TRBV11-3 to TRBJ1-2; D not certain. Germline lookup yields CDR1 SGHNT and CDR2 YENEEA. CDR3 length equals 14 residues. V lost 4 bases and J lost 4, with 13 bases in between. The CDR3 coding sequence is TGTGCCAGCAGCTCCACAACTCTAGGCTATGGCTACACCTTC. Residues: CASSSTTLGYGYTF.